The present T cell receptor beta chain was sequenced within a study of stem cell transplantation in POMP-related autoinflammatory disease. Across the study: The study hypothesized thymoproteasome defects skew the TRB repertoire via impaired CD8+ selection. Before transplant, CD4+ T cells skewed naive and CD8+ proportions were low.

The CDR3 length is 14 residues. Germline V gene sequence: CDR1 MNHNY, CDR2 SVGAGI (reference sequence). The junction had 3 bases not matched to a gene; V was cut back by 4 bases and J by 4 bases. Assay: immunoSEQ multiplex PCR; the TCRdb copy retains only in-frame clones and omits some. This table holds tens of thousands of clones, roughly 93% found once. The gene calls are TRBV6-6 and TRBJ1-2; 10 nucleotides agree with TRBD1. The sequence was obtained from a human patient with POMP-related autoinflammation and immune dysregulation (PRAID). Some T cells may be transferred from the graft donor. This specimen consisted of CD4+ T cells from PBMCs, obtained after stem cell transplantation. CDR3 amino acids: CASSWGQGTYGYTF. The CDR3 DNA follows: TGTGCCAGCAGTTGGGGACAGGGGACCTATGGCTACACCTTC.